Each of the 26 T cell receptor beta chains below was sequenced from the same sample in a study of control samples from healthy donors and cancer patients. The method was immunoSEQ multiplex PCR; TCRdb's version includes in-frame clones alone and lacks a portion of them. The sample records some 150,000 clones, around 94% being singletons. Sequencing input: blood. Source of these receptors: a man aged 40-49 years in good health.

This chain connects TRBV9 to TRBJ1-5; D remains ambiguous. V lost 0 bases and J 0 bases, leaving 10 bases between the germline ends. CDR1 SGDLS and CDR2 YYNGEE come from the germline V gene. The CDR3 spans 16 residues. The DNA of the CDR3 is TGTGCCAGCAGCGTAGCTAGGTACCATAGCAATCAGCCCCAGCATTTT. Translated, it gives CASSVARYHSNQPQHF. The complete variable domain, with remaining parts taken from reference TRBV9 and TRBJ1-5, reads DSGVTQTPKHLITATGQRVTLRCSPRSGDLSVYWYQQSLDQGLQFLIQYYNGEERAKGNILERFSAQQFPDLHSELNLSSLELGDSALYFCASSVARYHSNQPQHFGDGTRLSIL.

This chain joins TRBV9 and TRBJ2-5, with TRBD2 matching 7 bases. V dropped 2 bases and J dropped 4; count of bases not matched to a gene: 5. Germline assignment: CDR1 SGDLS and CDR2 YYNGEE. The CDR3 consists of 14 residues. CDR3 residues: CASSVGTTPETQYF. The CDR3 bases are TGTGCCAGCAGCGTCGGGACTACCCCAGAGACCCAGTACTTC.

This chain's CDR3 is CASSFDAGAYEQYF. The CDR3 DNA follows: TGCGCCAGCAGCTTTGACGCGGGGGCCTACGAGCAGTACTTC. This chain uses TRBV5-1 with TRBJ2-7; 7 bases map to TRBD2. Losses at the gene ends were 2 bases for V and 2 bases for J; bases not matched to a gene: 4. This CDR3 has 14 residues. The germline CDR1 and CDR2 sequences are SGHRS and YFSETQ.

V and J are TRBV7-9 and TRBJ1-5; 7 nucleotides line up with TRBD1. Germline CDR1 reads SEHNR; CDR2 reads FQNEAQ (reference sequence). V lost 0 bases to trimming and J lost 2 bases; unmatched junction nucleotides: 10. CDR3 length: 18 residues. This CDR3 reads CASSLASWGTAGNQPQHF. CDR3 sequence (DNA): TGTGCCAGCAGCTTAGCTAGCTGGGGGACAGCGGGCAATCAGCCCCAGCATTTT.

With regard to this clone: The junction differs from germline at one of its ends, possibly a read error. The chain combines TRBV9 with TRBJ1-6; D may be TRBD1 (5 bases). The CDR3 extends over 15 amino acids. In germline, CDR1 is SGDLS, CDR2 YYNGEE. The CDR3, as DNA: TGTGCCAGCAGCGTAGGGGGCTCCGATAATTCACCCCTCCACTTT. Translated: CASSVGGSDNSPLHF.

V and J are TRBV6-2 or TRBV6-3 and TRBJ1-1; no clear D. Germline loops: CDR1 MNHEY, CDR2 SVGEGT. There are 12 residues in the CDR3. V was clipped by 5 bases and J by 5 bases, with 9 bases between them. This CDR3 is CASSARGTEAFF. The CDR3 coding sequence is TGTGCCAGCAGTGCCCGAGGGACTGAAGCTTTCTTT.

This clone has more than one count but fewer than ten. The DNA for the CDR3 is TGTGCCAGCAGCTTAGGGTCCGGGACAGGGAGGTTGGAGACCCAGTACTTC. Encoded protein: CASSLGSGTGRLETQYF. The chain couples TRBV7-9 to TRBJ2-5; 9 bases map to TRBD1. Trimming took 1 base from V and 5 from J; bases not matched to a gene: 11. The CDR3 runs to 17 residues. The germline gives CDR1 SEHNR, CDR2 FQNEAQ (reference sequence).

V usage is TRBV6-5 and J usage is TRBJ2-2, with D uncertain. From germline, CDR1 is MNHEY and CDR2 SVGAGI. The CDR3 totals 13 residues. The ends were cut back, 7 bases at V and 3 bases at J, with 9 bases in the middle. In DNA form, the CDR3 reads TGTGCCAGCACCTTACCCCACACCGGGGAGCTGTTTTTT. Translation: CASTLPHTGELFF.

This rearrangement joins TRBV2 to TRBJ2-7; the D is unclear. CDR3 length equals 14 residues. Germline CDR1 SNHLY, CDR2 FYNNEI. Trimming shortened V by 5 bases and J by 3 bases, and 14 bases separated the two germline ends. Here the CDR3 DNA reads TGTGCCAGCAGTTTCCCCGTACCCGACTACGAGCAGTACTTC. It is translated as CASSFPVPDYEQYF.

The chain combines TRBV11-2 with TRBJ2-5; TRBD1 might be the D (6 bases). The CDR3 extends over 18 amino acids. The V end lost 5 bases, the J end lost 4 bases, and 26 bases lay between the germline ends. Germline V gene data show CDR1 as SGHAT and CDR2 as FQNNGV. CDR3 amino acids: CASSPIRGVGAGLETQYF. The CDR3, as DNA: TGTGCCAGCAGCCCAATTAGAGGGGTGGGGGCAGGGTTAGAGACCCAGTACTTC.

The chain has TRBV6-5 and TRBJ2-7; D is uncertain. Trimming removed 6 bases at V and 2 bases at J, with 11 bases between. Per the germline V gene, CDR1 is MNHEY and CDR2 is SVGAGI. CDR3 length equals 13 residues. CDR3 loop: CASSPGVTYEQYF. The DNA for the CDR3 is TGTGCCAGCAGCCCAGGAGTAACCTACGAGCAGTACTTC.

This chain links TRBV11-2 with TRBJ1-5; perhaps TRBD1 as D (5 bases). In germline, CDR1 is SGHAT, CDR2 FQNNGV. The CDR3 loop spans 14 amino acids. V lost 1 base and J 3 bases, leaving 7 bases between the germline ends. The CDR3: CASSLAGSNQPQHF. The CDR3 DNA reads as TGTGCCAGCAGCTTAGCAGGGTCCAATCAGCCCCAGCATTTT.

The V and J genes are TRBV27 and TRBJ1-1; D is perhaps TRBD1 (5 bases). Germline lookup yields CDR1 MNHEY and CDR2 SMNVEV (reference sequence). The ends were cut back, 2 bases at V and 3 bases at J, with 7 bases in the middle. This CDR3 comprises 13 residues. CDR3 DNA sequence: TGTGCCAGCAGTTTAACGGGGGACACTGAAGCTTTCTTT. The encoded protein is CASSLTGDTEAFF.

The rearrangement links TRBV5-1 to TRBJ2-2, with D perhaps matching TRBD1 (6 bases). V dropped 4 bases and J dropped 7 bases, with 14 bases sitting between them. CDR1 SGHRS and CDR2 YFSETQ come from the germline V gene. The CDR3 length is 14 residues. DNA of the CDR3: TGCGCCAGCAGCAGGACTCAGGGGATCGGGGAGCTGTTTTTT. Its translation is CASSRTQGIGELFF.

The DNA for the CDR3 is TGTGCCAGCAGCCAAGATCGAGATACGCAGTATTTT. Translated, it gives CASSQDRDTQYF. This chain joins TRBV3-1 (or the pseudogene TRBV3-2) and TRBJ2-3; D gene unclear. This CDR3 has 12 residues. Looked up from germline, CDR1 is LGHDT and CDR2 is YNNKEL (reference sequence). The ends were cut back, 0 bases at V and 5 bases at J, with 3 bases in the middle.

This sequence joins TRBV9 and TRBJ2-7; 8 bases map to TRBD1. The CDR3 totals 12 residues. Germline loops: CDR1 SGDLS, CDR2 YYNGEE. Germline trimming cut 3 bases from V and 7 bases from J; bases unmatched to any gene: 3. The CDR3 DNA reads as TGTGCCAGCAGCGCGACAGGGGATGAGCAGTACTTC. Protein: CASSATGDEQYF.

J is TRBJ2-5 and V is TRBV24-1; D unclear. CDR3 size: 15 residues. Germline V gives CDR1 KGHDR, CDR2 SFDVKD. Trimming took 4 bases from V and 5 from J, leaving 16 bases between them. CDR3 nucleotide sequence: TGTGCCACCAGTGAGATTGGAAGAGGTTGGGAGACCCAGTACTTC. Its translation is CATSEIGRGWETQYF.

The chain links TRBV10-2 to TRBJ1-2; D is unclear. This CDR3 spans 12 amino acids. V was clipped by 6 bases and J by 6 bases, with 11 bases between them. From germline, CDR1 is WSHSY and CDR2 SAAADI. The CDR3 bases are TGCGCCAGCAGGGGCGAGGAGGATGGCTACACCTTC. Its protein product is CASRGEEDGYTF.

The chain joins TRBV27 to TRBJ1-1, with D possibly matching TRBD1 (5 bases). V lost 5 bases to trimming and J lost 5 bases, with 18 bases between them. Germline V lookup: CDR1 MNHEY, CDR2 SMNVEV (reference sequence). This CDR3 is built from 15 residues. DNA for the CDR3: TGTGCCAGCAGTCCCATGGTGGGGGTCGGAACTGAAGCTTTCTTT. Its protein is CASSPMVGVGTEAFF.

This chain uses TRBV7-9 with TRBJ1-6; no firm D call. Trimming stripped 1 base from V and 0 bases from J, with 7 bases between. Germline V gives CDR1 SEHNR, CDR2 FQNEAQ (reference sequence). The CDR3 sequence is 16 residues long. CDR3 region: CASSLEGGSYNSPLHF. The DNA for the CDR3 is TGTGCCAGCAGCTTAGAAGGTGGCTCCTATAATTCACCCCTCCACTTT.

Only a few counts were recorded for this clone. This chain joins TRBV25-1 and TRBJ2-7, with D unclear. The V and J ends lost 6 bases and 5 bases respectively, with 14 bases between them. CDR1 is MGHDK and CDR2 is SYGVNS in the germline V gene. The length of the CDR3 is 13 residues. The CDR3 region is CASSASYTNEQYF. DNA of the CDR3: TGTGCCAGCAGCGCCTCTTACACAAACGAGCAGTACTTC.

The CDR3 nucleotides are TGTGCCAGCAGCTCAAACGGGCACTTAAATCAGCCCCAGCATTTT. The encoded protein is CASSSNGHLNQPQHF. This sequence joins TRBV9 and TRBJ1-5; the D is unclear. V gave up 4 bases and J gave up 4 bases, with 15 bases separating them. CDR1 and CDR2 from the germline V gene are SGDLS and YYNGEE. There are 15 residues in the CDR3.

J is TRBJ2-3 and V is TRBV7-8; possible D gene TRBD1, 5 bases. The germline V gene encodes CDR1 SGHVS and CDR2 FQNEAQ. Deletions cut 3 bases from V and 6 bases from J, with 16 bases between. The CDR3 loop spans 15 amino acids. The CDR3 coding sequence is TGTGCCAGCAGCTTGCTGCGCAGGGATTTGGATACGCAGTATTTT. Amino acids: CASSLLRRDLDTQYF.

The chain is built from TRBV10-3 and TRBJ2-7; the D call may be TRBD1 or TRBD2 (5 bases each). V lost 3 bases and J lost 4, with 13 bases in between. CDR1 is ENHRY, CDR2 SYGVKD, per germline. The CDR3 sequence is 14 residues long. CDR3 amino acids: CAISDLGVRYEQYF. DNA of the CDR3: TGTGCCATCAGTGATCTGGGGGTCAGGTACGAGCAGTACTTC.

This chain connects TRBV6-6 to TRBJ1-3; D not certain. This CDR3 contains 15 residues. The V gene lost 6 bases and the J gene lost 0 bases, with 12 bases spanning the gap. CDR1 MNHNY and CDR2 SVGAGI come from the germline V gene (reference sequence). For the CDR3, the DNA is TGTGCCAGCAGCTTAGAAGGTCGCTCTGGAAACACCATATATTTT. Translation: CASSLEGRSGNTIYF.

Note on this clone: This sample includes further DNA sequences coding for the same CDR3. The V and J genes are TRBV18 and TRBJ1-3; 9 bases fit TRBD1. The CDR3 runs to 16 residues. The trim removed 3 bases at V and 4 bases at J, leaving 7 bases unmatched. Germline V gene lookup returns CDR1 KGHSH and CDR2 LQKENI. This chain's CDR3 is CASSPTVGQGGNTIYF. CDR3 sequence (DNA): TGTGCCAGCTCACCTACTGTCGGACAGGGGGGAAACACCATATATTTT.